The clone carrying this T cell receptor (beta chain) was observed a few times. The antigen is undetermined. Germline V CDR1 and CDR2: MDHEN, SYDVKM. The CDR3 is 16 residues long. After removal of 3 bases from V and 5 bases from J, the junction contained 9 bases not matched to a gene. These data belong to a study of T-cell reconstitution after alpha-beta-depleted transplantation in children. Study-wide results and limits: Newly made T cells mostly supplied T-cell counts and diversity one year after transplant.

TCRbeta library construction was performed incorporating unique molecular identifiers. TCRdb independently ran MiXCR on the PCR reads; one entry per CDR3 protein. The sample consists of about 900,000 distinct CDR3 sequences, roughly 29% of them appearing once. The chain has TRBV28 and TRBJ1-1, with TRBD1 identical over 10 bases. The sequenced sample was PBMCs, mostly from graft donor cells, obtained 360 days after TCRalphabeta/CD19-depleted stem cell transplant. This clonotype was sampled from a boy in the first two years of life who had a stem cell transplant for SCID, so the T cells may come from the graft donor. The CDR3 DNA reads TGTGCCAGCAGTTTTGGGGACAGGGGAGCTTGGACTGAAGCTTTCTTT. Protein: CASSFGDRGAWTEAFF. Filled out from reference TRBV28 and TRBJ1-1, the complete variable domain reads DVKVTQSSRYLVKRTGEKVFLECVQDMDHENMFWYRQDPGLGLRLIYFSYDVKMKEKGDIPEGYSVSREKKERFSLILESASTNQTSMYLCASSFGDRGAWTEAFFGQGTRLTVV.